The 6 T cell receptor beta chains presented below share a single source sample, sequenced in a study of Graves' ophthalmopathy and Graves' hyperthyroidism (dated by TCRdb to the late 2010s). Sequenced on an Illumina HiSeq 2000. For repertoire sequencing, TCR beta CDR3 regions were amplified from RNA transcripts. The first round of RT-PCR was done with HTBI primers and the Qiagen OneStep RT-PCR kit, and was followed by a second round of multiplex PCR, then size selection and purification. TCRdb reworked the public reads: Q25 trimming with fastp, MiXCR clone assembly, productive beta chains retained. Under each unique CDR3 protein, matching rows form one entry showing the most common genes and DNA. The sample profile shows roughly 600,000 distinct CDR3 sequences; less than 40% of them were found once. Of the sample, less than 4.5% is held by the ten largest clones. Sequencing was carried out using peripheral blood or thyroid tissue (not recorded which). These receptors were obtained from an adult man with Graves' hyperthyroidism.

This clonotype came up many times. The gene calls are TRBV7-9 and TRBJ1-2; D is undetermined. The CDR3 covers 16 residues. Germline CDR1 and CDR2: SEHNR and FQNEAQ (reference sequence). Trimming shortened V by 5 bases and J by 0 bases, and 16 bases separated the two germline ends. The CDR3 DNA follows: TGTGCCAGCAGCCCTGCGGATTCACGACCTAACTATGGCTACACCTTC. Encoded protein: CASSPADSRPNYGYTF.

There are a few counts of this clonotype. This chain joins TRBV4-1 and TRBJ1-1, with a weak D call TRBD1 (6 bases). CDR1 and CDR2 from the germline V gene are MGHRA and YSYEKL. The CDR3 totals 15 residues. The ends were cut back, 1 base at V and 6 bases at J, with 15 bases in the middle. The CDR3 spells CASSQVGGRRAEAFF. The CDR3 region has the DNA TGCGCCAGCAGCCAAGTGGGGGGGCGGAGAGCTGAAGCTTTCTTT.

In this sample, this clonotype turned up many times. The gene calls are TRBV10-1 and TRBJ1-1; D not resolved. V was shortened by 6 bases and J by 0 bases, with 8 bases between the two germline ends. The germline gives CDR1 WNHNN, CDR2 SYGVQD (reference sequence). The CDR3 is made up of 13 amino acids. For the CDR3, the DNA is TGCGCCAGCAGGAGGGCGATGAACACTGAAGCTTTCTTT. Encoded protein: CASRRAMNTEAFF.

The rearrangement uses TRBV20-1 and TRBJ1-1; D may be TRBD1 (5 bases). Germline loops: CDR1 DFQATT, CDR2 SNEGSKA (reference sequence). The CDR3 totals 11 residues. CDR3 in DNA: TGCGGGGGACGGAGGAACACTGAAGCTTTCTTT. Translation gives CGGRRNTEAFF.

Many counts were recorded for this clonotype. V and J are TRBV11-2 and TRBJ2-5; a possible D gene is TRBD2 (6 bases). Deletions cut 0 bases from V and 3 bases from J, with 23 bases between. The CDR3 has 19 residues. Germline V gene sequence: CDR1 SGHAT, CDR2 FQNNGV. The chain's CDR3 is CASSLDLLAGSAGKETQYF. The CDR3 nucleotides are TGTGCCAGCAGCTTAGATCTATTAGCAGGCAGCGCGGGAAAAGAGACCCAGTACTTC. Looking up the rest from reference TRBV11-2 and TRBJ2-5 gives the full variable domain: EAGVAQSPRYKIIEKRQSVAFWCNPISGHATLYWYQQILGQGPKLLIQFQNNGVVDDSQLPKDRFSAERLKGVDSTLKIQPAKLEDSAVYLCASSLDLLAGSAGKETQYFGPGTRLLVL.

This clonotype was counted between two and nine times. The CDR3 coding sequence is TGTGCCAGCAGCTTGGTTAGCGGGAGGCCTCCCTACGAGCAGTACTTC. This translates into CASSLVSGRPPYEQYF. The J gene is TRBJ2-7, the V gene TRBV5-6, with 10 bases matching TRBD2. Trimming removed 0 bases from V and 2 bases from J; junction bases left unmatched: 5. Germline V gene data show CDR1 as SGHDT and CDR2 as YYEEEE. The CDR3 has 16 residues.